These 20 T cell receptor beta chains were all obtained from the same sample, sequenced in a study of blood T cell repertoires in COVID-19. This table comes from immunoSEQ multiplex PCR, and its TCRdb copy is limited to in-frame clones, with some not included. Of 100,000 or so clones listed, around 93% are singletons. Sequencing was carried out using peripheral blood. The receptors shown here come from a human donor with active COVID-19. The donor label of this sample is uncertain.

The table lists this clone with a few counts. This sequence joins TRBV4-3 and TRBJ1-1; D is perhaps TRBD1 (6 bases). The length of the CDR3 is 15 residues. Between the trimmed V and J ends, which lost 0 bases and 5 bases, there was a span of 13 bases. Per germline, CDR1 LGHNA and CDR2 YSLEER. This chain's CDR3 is CASSQDLEGGTEAFF. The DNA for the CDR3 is TGCGCCAGCAGCCAAGATCTTGAGGGGGGGACTGAAGCTTTCTTT.

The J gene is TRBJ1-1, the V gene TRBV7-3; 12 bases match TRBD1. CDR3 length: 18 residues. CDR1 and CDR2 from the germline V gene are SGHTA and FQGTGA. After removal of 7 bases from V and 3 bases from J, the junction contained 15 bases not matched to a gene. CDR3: CASTTSPGQGALDTEAFF. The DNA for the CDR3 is TGTGCCAGCACAACCTCCCCGGGACAGGGGGCGCTTGACACTGAAGCTTTCTTT.

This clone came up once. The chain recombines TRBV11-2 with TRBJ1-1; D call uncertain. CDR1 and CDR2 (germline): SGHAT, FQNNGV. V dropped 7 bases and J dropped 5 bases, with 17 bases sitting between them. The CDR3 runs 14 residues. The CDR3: CASTNAGSATEAFF. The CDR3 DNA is TGTGCCAGCACCAATGCAGGCTCGGCGACTGAAGCTTTCTTT.

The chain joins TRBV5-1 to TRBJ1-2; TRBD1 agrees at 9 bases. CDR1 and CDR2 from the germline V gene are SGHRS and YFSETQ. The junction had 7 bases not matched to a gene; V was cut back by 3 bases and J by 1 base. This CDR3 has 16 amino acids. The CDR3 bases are TGCGCCAGCAGCTCGCCGAGGACAGGGGATAACTATGGCTACACCTTC. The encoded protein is CASSSPRTGDNYGYTF.

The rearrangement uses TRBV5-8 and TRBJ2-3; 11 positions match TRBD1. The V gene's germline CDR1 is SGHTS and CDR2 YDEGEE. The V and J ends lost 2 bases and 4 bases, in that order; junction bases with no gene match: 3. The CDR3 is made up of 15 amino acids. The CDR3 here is CASSFRTGGSDTQYF. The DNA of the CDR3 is TGTGCCAGCAGCTTCAGGACAGGGGGCTCAGATACGCAGTATTTT.

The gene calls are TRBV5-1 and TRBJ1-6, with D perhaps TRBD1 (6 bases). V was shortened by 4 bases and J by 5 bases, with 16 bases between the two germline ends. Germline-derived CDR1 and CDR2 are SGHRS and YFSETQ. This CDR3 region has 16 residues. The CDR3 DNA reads TGCGCCAGCAGCCTGGAACAGGGTGTGGATAATTCACCCCTCCACTTT. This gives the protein CASSLEQGVDNSPLHF. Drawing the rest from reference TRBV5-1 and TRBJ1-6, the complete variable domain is KAGVTQTPRYLIKTRGQQVTLSCSPISGHRSVSWYQQTPGQGLQFLFEYFSETQRNKGNFPGRFSGRQFSNSRSEMNVSTLELGDSALYLCASSLEQGVDNSPLHFGNGTRLTVT.

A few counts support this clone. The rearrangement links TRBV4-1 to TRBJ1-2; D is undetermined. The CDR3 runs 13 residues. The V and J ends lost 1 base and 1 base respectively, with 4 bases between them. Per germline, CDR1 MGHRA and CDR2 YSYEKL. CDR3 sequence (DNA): TGCGCCAGCAGCCAAGGCGTTAACTATGGCTACACCTTC. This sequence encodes CASSQGVNYGYTF.

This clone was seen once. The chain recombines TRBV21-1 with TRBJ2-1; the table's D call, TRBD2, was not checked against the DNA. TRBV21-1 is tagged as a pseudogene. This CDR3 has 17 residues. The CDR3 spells CASSKRAGTTDYNEQFF. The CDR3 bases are TGTGCCAGCAGCAAGAGAGCCGGGACTACAGACTACAATGAGCAGTTCTTC.

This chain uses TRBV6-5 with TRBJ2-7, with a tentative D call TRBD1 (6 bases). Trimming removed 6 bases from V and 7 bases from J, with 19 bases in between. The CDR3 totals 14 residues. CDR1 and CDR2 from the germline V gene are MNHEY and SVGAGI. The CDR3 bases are TGTGCCAGCAGCTCGAAACAGATTCAGGGGGAGCAGTACTTC. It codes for CASSSKQIQGEQYF.

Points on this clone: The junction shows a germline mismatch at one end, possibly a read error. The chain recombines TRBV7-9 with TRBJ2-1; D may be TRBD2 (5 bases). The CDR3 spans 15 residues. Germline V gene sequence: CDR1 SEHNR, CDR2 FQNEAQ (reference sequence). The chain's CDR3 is CASSLAEASTNEQFF. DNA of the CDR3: TGTGCCAGCAGCCTAGCAGAGGCGTCCACCAATGAGCAGTTCTTC.

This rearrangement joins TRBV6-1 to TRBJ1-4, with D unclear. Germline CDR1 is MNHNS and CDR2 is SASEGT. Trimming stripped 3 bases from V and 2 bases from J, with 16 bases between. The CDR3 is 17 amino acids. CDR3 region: CASSDFSNFETNEKLFF. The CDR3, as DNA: TGTGCCAGCAGTGATTTCTCCAATTTCGAGACTAATGAAAAACTGTTTTTT.

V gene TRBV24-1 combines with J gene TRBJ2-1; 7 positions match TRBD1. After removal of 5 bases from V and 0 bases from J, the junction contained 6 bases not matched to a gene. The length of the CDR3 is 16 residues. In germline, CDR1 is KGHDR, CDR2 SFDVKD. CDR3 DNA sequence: TGTGCCACCAGTGGGGGTGGGACAGTCTCCTACAATGAGCAGTTCTTC. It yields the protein CATSGGGTVSYNEQFF.

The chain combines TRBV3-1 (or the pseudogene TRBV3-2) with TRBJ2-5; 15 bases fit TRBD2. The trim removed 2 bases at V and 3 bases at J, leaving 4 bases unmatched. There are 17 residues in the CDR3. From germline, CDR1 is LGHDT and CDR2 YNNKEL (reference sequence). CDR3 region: CASSQRRTSGGEETQYF. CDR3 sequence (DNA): TGTGCCAGCAGCCAACGAAGGACTAGCGGGGGGGAAGAGACCCAGTACTTC.

CDR3 bases: TGTGCCAGCAGACGGGACTACCCGGCCTACGAGCAGTACTTC. This translates into CASRRDYPAYEQYF. The chain combines TRBV5-4 with TRBJ2-7; 7 bases align to TRBD2. This CDR3 has 14 residues. The germline V gene encodes CDR1 SGHNT and CDR2 YYREEE (reference sequence). Trimming took 5 bases from V and 2 from J; bases not matched to a gene: 7. The full variable domain, its missing parts supplied by reference TRBV5-4 and TRBJ2-7, is ETGVTQSPTHLIKTRGQQVTLRCSSQSGHNTVSWYQQALGQGPQFIFQYYREEENGRGNFPPRFSGLQFPNYSSELNVNALELDDSALYLCASRRDYPAYEQYFGPGTRLTVT.

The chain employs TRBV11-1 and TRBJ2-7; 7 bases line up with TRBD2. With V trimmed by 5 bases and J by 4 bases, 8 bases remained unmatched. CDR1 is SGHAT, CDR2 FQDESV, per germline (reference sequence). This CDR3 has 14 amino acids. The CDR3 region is CASSPSAGPYEQYF. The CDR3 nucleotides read TGTGCCAGCAGCCCGTCAGCGGGGCCTTACGAGCAGTACTTC.

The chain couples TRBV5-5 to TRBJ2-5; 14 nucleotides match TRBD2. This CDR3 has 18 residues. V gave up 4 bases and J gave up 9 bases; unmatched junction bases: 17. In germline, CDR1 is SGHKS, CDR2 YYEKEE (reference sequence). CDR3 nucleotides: TGTGCCAGCAGCGCCGGACTAGCGGGGGGCCCTTCAACGCGGGCCCAGTACTTC. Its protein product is CASSAGLAGGPSTRAQYF.

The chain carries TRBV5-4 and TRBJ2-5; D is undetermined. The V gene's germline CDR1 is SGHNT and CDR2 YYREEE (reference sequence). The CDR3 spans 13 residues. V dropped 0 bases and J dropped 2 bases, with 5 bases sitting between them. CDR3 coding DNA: TGTGCCAGCAGCTTGGTAACACAAGAGACCCAGTACTTC. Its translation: CASSLVTQETQYF.

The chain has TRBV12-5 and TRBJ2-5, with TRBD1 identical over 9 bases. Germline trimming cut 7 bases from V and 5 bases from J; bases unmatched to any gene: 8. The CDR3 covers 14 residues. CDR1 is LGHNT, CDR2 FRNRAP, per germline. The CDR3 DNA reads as TGTGCTAGTGCCGGACAGGGGAGTTCTGAGACCCAGTACTTC. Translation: CASAGQGSSETQYF.

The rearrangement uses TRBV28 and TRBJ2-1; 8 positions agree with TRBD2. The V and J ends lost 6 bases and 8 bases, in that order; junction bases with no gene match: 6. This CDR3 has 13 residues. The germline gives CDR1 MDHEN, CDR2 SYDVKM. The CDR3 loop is CASRSGGHHEQFF. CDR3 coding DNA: TGTGCCAGCAGGAGCGGGGGCCACCATGAGCAGTTCTTC.

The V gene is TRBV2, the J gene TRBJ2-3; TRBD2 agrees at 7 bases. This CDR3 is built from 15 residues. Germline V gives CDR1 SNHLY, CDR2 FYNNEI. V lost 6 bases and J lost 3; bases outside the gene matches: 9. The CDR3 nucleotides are TGTGCCAGCAGCCTTCAGCGGGGTACGACAGATACGCAGTATTTT. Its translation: CASSLQRGTTDTQYF.